The 23 T cell receptor beta chains in this list originate from one sample, sequenced in a study of CD8 T cells in ankylosing spondylitis. Each CDR3 protein is one row after TCRdb ran MiXCR on the 5' RACE reads. The sample comprises about 33,000 distinct CDR3 sequences, 11% of which are singletons, and 20% to 25% rests with the top ten. Sequencing input: synovial fluid, either unsorted or a sorted T cell fraction (not recorded which). These receptors all come from a male donor with ankylosing spondylitis.

This clonotype turned up a few times. The chain links TRBV29-1 to TRBJ1-1, with D unclear. The germline CDR1 and CDR2 sequences are SQVTM and ANQGSEA. Trimming removed 6 bases from V and 7 bases from J, with 3 bases in between. The CDR3 covers 8 residues. CDR3 region: CSVGEAFF. CDR3 bases: TGCAGCGTAGGTGAAGCTTTCTTT. Using reference TRBV29-1 and TRBJ1-1 for the parts outside the CDR3, the full variable domain is SAVISQKPSRDICQRGTSLTIQCQVDSQVTMMFWYRQQPGQSLTLIATANQGSEATYESGFVIDKFPISRPNLTFSTLTVSNMSPEDSSIYLCSVGEAFFGQGTRLTVV.

V is TRBV5-6 and J is TRBJ1-5, with 7 bases that match TRBD1. Germline V gives CDR1 SGHDT, CDR2 YYEEEE. This CDR3 is 17 amino acids long. V was clipped by 0 bases and J by 0 bases; unmatched bases: 6. CDR3 coding DNA: TGTGCCAGCAGCTTGGGCGGGACAGTAAATAGCAATCAGCCCCAGCATTTT. Its translation is CASSLGGTVNSNQPQHF. Based on the CDR3 plus reference TRBV5-6 and TRBJ1-5, the full variable domain is DAGVTQSPTHLIKTRGQQVTLRCSPKSGHDTVSWYQQALGQGPQFIFQYYEEEERQRGNFPDRFSGHQFPNYSSELNVNALLLGDSALYLCASSLGGTVNSNQPQHFGDGTRLSIL.

Within the sample, this clonotype is medium-sized (0.01 to 0.1%). The V gene is TRBV12-3 or TRBV12-4, the J gene TRBJ1-2; possibly TRBD1 for D (6 bases). Trimming stripped 5 bases from V and 4 bases from J, with 14 bases between. The CDR3 length is 14 residues. CDR3 loop: CASSPGTGIYGYTF. DNA for the CDR3: TGTGCCAGCAGTCCTGGCACAGGGATCTATGGCTACACCTTC.

J is TRBJ2-7 and V is TRBV28; D may be TRBD1 or TRBD2 (5 bases each). V shed 3 bases and J shed 4 bases, with 22 bases lying between them. In germline, CDR1 is MDHEN, CDR2 SYDVKM. This CDR3 comprises 17 residues. DNA of the CDR3: TGTGCCAGCAGTTTGGAGAGTGGGGGAGCGGCCTGGTACGAGCAGTACTTC. Amino acid sequence: CASSLESGGAAWYEQYF.

This clonotype was observed a few times. The rearrangement joins TRBV19 to TRBJ2-7; 10 bases are shared with TRBD2. V trimming: 3 bases; J trimming: 6 bases; junction bases outside the gene matches: 5. The V gene's germline CDR1 is LNHDA and CDR2 SQIVND (reference sequence). The CDR3 is 14 residues long. The CDR3 here is CASSIKAGGLEQYF. Written as DNA, the CDR3 is TGTGCCAGTAGTATTAAAGCGGGAGGGCTCGAGCAGTACTTC.

This chain joins TRBV4-3 and TRBJ2-1, with 8 bases lining up with TRBD1. The trim removed 3 bases at V and 4 bases at J, leaving 11 bases unmatched. Germline lookup yields CDR1 LGHNA and CDR2 YSLEER. The length of the CDR3 is 17 residues. The CDR3: CASSQLGGQGFYNEQFF. Here the CDR3 DNA reads TGCGCCAGCAGCCAGCTCGGAGGACAGGGATTTTACAATGAGCAGTTCTTC.

This clonotype was observed a handful of times. The V call is TRBV29-1, the J call TRBJ1-4; D ambiguous. The CDR3 runs 11 residues. Per the germline V gene, CDR1 is SQVTM and CDR2 is ANQGSEA. Trimming left V 2 bases short and J 4 bases short, with 2 bases between. The CDR3 loop is CSVELNEKLFF. DNA for the CDR3: TGCAGCGTTGAACTTAATGAAAAACTGTTTTTT.

This clonotype showed up just a few times. V gene TRBV4-2 combines with J gene TRBJ1-1; 10 nucleotides line up with TRBD1. V shed 6 bases and J 10 bases; nucleotides not matched to a gene: 11. The CDR3 totals 14 residues. Germline CDR1 and CDR2: LGHNA and YNFKEQ. CDR3 sequence reads: CASRSPGTGVGAFF. CDR3 nucleotide sequence: TGTGCCAGCAGATCCCCCGGGACAGGGGTAGGAGCTTTCTTT.

This chain uses TRBV11-2 with TRBJ2-1, with 9 bases aligning to TRBD2. V shed 1 base and J 5 bases; nucleotides not matched to a gene: 9. The CDR3 covers 17 residues. From germline, CDR1 is SGHAT and CDR2 FQNNGV. The CDR3 DNA reads TGTGCCAGCAGCTTAGTCCCGCTGGCTAGCGGGAACAATGAGCAGTTCTTC. Protein product: CASSLVPLASGNNEQFF.

This chain joins TRBV5-8 and TRBJ2-1; 9 nucleotides align to TRBD1. The CDR3 spans 15 residues. CDR1 is SGHTS and CDR2 is YDEGEE in the germline V gene. The V segment lost 3 bases and the J segment 4 bases; nucleotides outside the gene matches: 5. CDR3 DNA sequence: TGTGCCAGCAGCTACCGACAGGGGGTATACAATGAGCAGTTCTTC. It encodes CASSYRQGVYNEQFF.

This clonotype was detected a few times. J is TRBJ2-3 and V is TRBV7-9; tentatively, D is TRBD2 (5 bases). Trimming pared 0 bases from V and 0 bases from J, leaving 7 bases between. CDR3 length: 15 residues. The germline CDR1 and CDR2 sequences are SEHNR and FQNEAQ (reference sequence). Here the CDR3 reads CASSLAASSTDTQYF. The CDR3 DNA sequence: TGTGCCAGCAGCTTAGCCGCTAGCAGCACAGATACGCAGTATTTT.

The V call is TRBV5-1, the J call TRBJ2-7; possibly TRBD1 or TRBD2 for D (5 bases each). The CDR3 runs 14 residues. The V gene lost 1 base and the J gene lost 6 bases, with 14 bases spanning the gap. The germline V gene has CDR1 SGHRS and CDR2 YFSETQ. The CDR3, as DNA: TGCGCCAGCAGCTTGCTGTCAGGGACGGGCGAGCAGTACTTC. Translated: CASSLLSGTGEQYF.

This clonotype was seen repeatedly, ten times or more. The chain joins TRBV4-2 to TRBJ2-6, with TRBD1 matching over 9 bases. This CDR3 contains 16 residues. With V trimmed by 4 bases and J by 6 bases, 7 bases remained unmatched. In germline, CDR1 is LGHNA, CDR2 YNFKEQ. The CDR3 DNA sequence: TGTGCCAGCAGCCTAGGACAGGGGCCGGAGGCCAACGTCCTGACTTTC. This encodes CASSLGQGPEANVLTF.

The gene calls are TRBV7-8 and TRBJ2-7; D gene ambiguous. This CDR3 contains 15 residues. The ends were cut back, 1 base at V and 1 base at J, with 11 bases in the middle. The germline V gene has CDR1 SGHVS and CDR2 FQNEAQ. CDR3 DNA sequence: TGTGCCAGCAGCTTAGGTTTGTACTCGTCCTACGAGCAGTACTTC. Its translation: CASSLGLYSSYEQYF.

This clonotype was seen more than once but under ten times. The CDR3: CASSQDPGRGGYTF. The CDR3 nucleotides are TGTGCCAGCAGCCAAGATCCGGGACGCGGTGGCTACACCTTC. The gene calls are TRBV3-1 and TRBJ1-2; the D gene is possibly TRBD1 (5 bases). Trimming took off 0 bases at V and 7 bases at J, with 12 bases between the two ends. In germline, CDR1 is LGHDT, CDR2 YNNKEL (reference sequence). This CDR3 region has 14 residues.

The sample holds a few counts of this clonotype. The V gene is TRBV12-3 or TRBV12-4, the J gene TRBJ1-5; possible D gene TRBD1, 5 bases. V gave up 2 bases and J gave up 1 base, with 12 bases separating them. The CDR3 loop spans 16 amino acids. In DNA form, the CDR3 reads TGTGCCAGCAGTTTAAACGGACAAATAAGCAATCAGCCCCAGCATTTT. This codes for CASSLNGQISNQPQHF.

This clonotype was observed many times. CDR3 coding DNA: TGTGCCAGCAGACCTACCGTAGATGAGCAGTTCTTC. The encoded protein is CASRPTVDEQFF. The V and J genes are TRBV12-3 or TRBV12-4 and TRBJ2-1; no definite D call. The V gene lost 6 bases and the J gene lost 8 bases, with 11 bases spanning the gap. This CDR3 is 12 amino acids long.

V and J are TRBV7-6 and TRBJ2-1; tentative D call: TRBD2 (6 bases). Trimming shortened V by 5 bases and J by 15 bases, and 20 bases separated the two germline ends. CDR3 length: 13 residues. Germline CDR1 reads SGHVS; CDR2 reads FNYEAQ. As DNA, the CDR3 is TGTGCCAGCAGCCCGGGGAGGTGGGATCAGCTGTTCTTC. As protein: CASSPGRWDQLFF.

The chain joins TRBV28 to TRBJ1-4; TRBD1 is a possible D gene (6 bases). Trimming stripped 4 bases from V and 5 bases from J, with 17 bases between. Germline V gene sequence: CDR1 MDHEN, CDR2 SYDVKM. The CDR3 has 16 amino acids. The CDR3 reads CASSSPQGTANEKLFF. The CDR3, as DNA: TGTGCCAGCAGTTCACCTCAGGGGACTGCCAATGAAAAACTGTTTTTT.

This sequence joins TRBV6-2 or TRBV6-3 and TRBJ2-3; a weak D match, TRBD2 (6 bases). The V end lost 0 bases, the J end lost 2 bases, and 15 bases lay between the germline ends. The CDR3 runs 17 residues. The germline V gene encodes CDR1 MNHEY and CDR2 SVGEGT. The CDR3 nucleotides are TGTGCCAGCAGTTACTCGCGGGACTTATTACACACAGATACGCAGTATTTT. Encoded protein: CASSYSRDLLHTDTQYF.

This clonotype was recorded at least ten times. This chain connects TRBV11-2 to TRBJ2-2, with D uncertain. CDR1 and CDR2 from the germline V gene are SGHAT and FQNNGV. The CDR3 length is 15 residues. Trimming stripped 0 bases from V and 2 bases from J, with 7 bases between. The CDR3 nucleotides read TGTGCCAGCAGCTTAGATTTTTCCAACACCGGGGAGCTGTTTTTT. Amino acid sequence: CASSLDFSNTGELFF.

This clonotype was counted a few times. V and J are TRBV7-2 and TRBJ1-4; a weak D match, TRBD1 (6 bases). Trimming took off 2 bases at V and 4 bases at J, with 11 bases between the two ends. Germline V gene data show CDR1 as SGHTA and CDR2 as FQGNSA. This CDR3 has 15 amino acids. Written as DNA, the CDR3 is TGTGCCAGCAGCTTACAGGGGTCCCATAATGAAAAACTGTTTTTT. Protein sequence: CASSLQGSHNEKLFF.

This clonotype qualifies as medium-sized. The rearrangement uses TRBV15 and TRBJ2-7; a possible D gene is TRBD1 (6 bases). V was clipped by 5 bases and J by 2 bases, with 10 bases between them. The germline V gene encodes CDR1 LNHNV and CDR2 YYDKDF (reference sequence). The CDR3 loop spans 13 amino acids. CDR3 residues: CATSPGTTYEQYF. The CDR3 bases are TGTGCCACCAGCCCCGGGACAACCTACGAGCAGTACTTC.